One T cell receptor beta chain is described in this entry. V dropped 3 bases and J dropped 6 bases, with 10 bases sitting between them. The V gene's germline CDR1 is LGHDT and CDR2 YNNKEL (reference sequence). The CDR3 loop spans 13 amino acids. This specimen belongs to a study of blood T cells in healthy people across ages. A second about 7 to 12 cycle PCR used barcoded and J-beta primers. From the 5' RACE reads, TCRdb called clonotypes with MiXCR, one entry per CDR3 protein. Among about 500,000 distinct CDR3 sequences, about 24% were seen once, and the ten largest hold roughly 9.4%. The data were also submitted as part of a second study, on T cells of mothers and their children.

Specimen: blood. This receptor was identified in a boy between 10 and 17 years old in good health. The chain recombines TRBV3-1 with TRBJ2-3; D perhaps matches TRBD2 (6 bases). CDR3 residues: CASSQQGLDTQYF. CDR3 coding DNA: TGTGCCAGCAGCCAGCAGGGACTCGATACGCAGTATTTT.